Below, 16 T cell receptor beta chains from the same sample are listed, as sequenced in a study of blood T cell repertoires in COVID-19. Clones were read by immunoSEQ multiplex PCR, and TCRdb kept only the in-frame ones, dropping some. Found here are roughly 80,000 clones, 86% of them singletons; the top ten hold 1.5% to 2%. The sequenced material came from peripheral blood. The receptor source for this set is an older woman with acute or convalescent COVID-19.

The rearrangement uses TRBV6-5 and TRBJ2-7, with TRBD2 identical over 11 bases. V shed 6 bases, J shed 3 bases, and the junction held 4 bases outside the gene matches. The CDR3 is 14 amino acids. Germline CDR1 MNHEY, CDR2 SVGAGI. This CDR3 is CASRTSGTYYEQYF. Written as DNA, the CDR3 is TGTGCCAGCAGGACTAGCGGGACCTACTACGAGCAGTACTTC.

V gene TRBV29-1 combines with J gene TRBJ2-1; 8 nucleotides agree with TRBD2. V lost 8 bases, J lost 7 bases, and 22 bases stayed unmatched. Per the germline V gene, CDR1 is SQVTM and CDR2 is ANQGSEA. This CDR3 is built from 17 residues. The DNA for the CDR3 is TGCAGCTTCAGAATAAAAAGCGGGAGTCTAAGCATAAATGAGCAGTTCTTC. Translating it yields CSFRIKSGSLSINEQFF.

The chain recombines TRBV28 with TRBJ1-2; 7 nucleotides match TRBD1. CDR3 length: 13 amino acids. Germline CDR1 MDHEN, CDR2 SYDVKM. Trimming removed 2 bases from V and 8 bases from J; junction bases left unmatched: 5. Here the CDR3 reads CASSLTGDKGYTF. Here the CDR3 DNA reads TGTGCCAGCAGTTTAACAGGGGATAAAGGCTACACCTTC.

This chain joins TRBV3-1 (or the pseudogene TRBV3-2) and TRBJ2-3; TRBD1 matches at 9 bases. Germline lookup yields CDR1 LGHDT and CDR2 YNNKEL (reference sequence). V shed 0 bases and J 4 bases; nucleotides not matched to a gene: 5. The CDR3 covers 16 residues. The CDR3 sequence is CASSQDRGQGSDTQYF. The CDR3 DNA follows: TGTGCCAGCAGCCAAGATCGAGGACAGGGGTCAGATACGCAGTATTTT.

The chain links TRBV3-1 (or the pseudogene TRBV3-2) to TRBJ2-2, with 7 bases aligning to TRBD1. Germline V CDR1 and CDR2: LGHDT, YNNKEL (reference sequence). This CDR3 has 16 residues. V lost 2 bases, J lost 4 bases, and 7 bases stayed unmatched. The CDR3 spells CASSQPQGDPTGELFF. CDR3 in DNA: TGTGCCAGCAGCCAACCCCAGGGGGACCCCACCGGGGAGCTGTTTTTT.

This chain uses TRBV5-4 with TRBJ2-5, with 7 bases identical to TRBD2. Germline CDR1 is SGHNT and CDR2 is YYREEE (reference sequence). The CDR3 loop spans 15 amino acids. V dropped 1 base and J dropped 5; count of bases not matched to a gene: 8. The chain's CDR3 is CASSLKGGSGETQYF. For the CDR3, the DNA is TGTGCCAGCAGCTTGAAGGGCGGGAGCGGGGAGACCCAGTACTTC. Full variable domain (remainder filled in from reference TRBV5-4 and TRBJ2-5): ETGVTQSPTHLIKTRGQQVTLRCSSQSGHNTVSWYQQALGQGPQFIFQYYREEENGRGNFPPRFSGLQFPNYSSELNVNALELDDSALYLCASSLKGGSGETQYFGPGTRLLVL.

V and J are TRBV18 and TRBJ1-2; 9 bases are shared with TRBD1. After removal of 2 bases from V and 5 bases from J, the junction contained 9 bases not matched to a gene. From germline, CDR1 is KGHSH and CDR2 LQKENI. The CDR3 contains 16 residues. CDR3 nucleotide sequence: TGTGCCAGCTCACCAGCGGGACAGGGTGGAGGTTATGGCTACACCTTC. Its translation: CASSPAGQGGGYGYTF.

This sequence joins TRBV5-1 and TRBJ2-3, with 7 bases that match TRBD2. This CDR3 contains 14 residues. With V trimmed by 1 base and J by 6 bases, 5 bases remained unmatched. Germline lookup yields CDR1 SGHRS and CDR2 YFSETQ. CDR3 bases: TGCGCCAGCAGCTTGAGTGGACTAGGCGATACGCAGTATTTT. Amino acid sequence: CASSLSGLGDTQYF. Filled out from reference TRBV5-1 and TRBJ2-3, the complete variable domain reads KAGVTQTPRYLIKTRGQQVTLSCSPISGHRSVSWYQQTPGQGLQFLFEYFSETQRNKGNFPGRFSGRQFSNSRSEMNVSTLELGDSALYLCASSLSGLGDTQYFGPGTRLTVL.

This clone was picked up one time. The chain employs TRBV10-3 and TRBJ1-1; D gene unclear. V lost 4 bases to trimming and J lost 1 base, with 10 bases between them. Germline assignment: CDR1 ENHRY and CDR2 SYGVKD. The length of the CDR3 is 14 residues. In DNA form, the CDR3 reads TGTGCCATCAGTGGCGGGGAAGCGAACACTGAAGCTTTCTTT. It encodes CAISGGEANTEAFF.

The chain employs TRBV27 and TRBJ1-6; D uncertain. Looked up from germline, CDR1 is MNHEY and CDR2 is SMNVEV (reference sequence). V lost 2 bases to trimming and J lost 12 bases, with 5 bases between them. The CDR3 runs to 11 residues. CDR3 sequence reads: CASSLRGPLHF. The CDR3 DNA sequence: TGTGCCAGCAGTTTACGGGGACCCCTCCACTTT.

The chain uses TRBV12-3 or TRBV12-4 and TRBJ1-5, with D hard to call. The CDR3 length is 13 residues. V gave up 3 bases and J gave up 5 bases, with 8 bases separating them. The CDR3 DNA sequence: TGTGCCAGCAGTTTTTTGCGGGATCAGCCCCAGCATTTT. It yields the protein CASSFLRDQPQHF.

CDR3 nucleotides: TGTGCCAGCGGCACGCCTCAGTATGGCTACACCTTC. Amino acid sequence: CASGTPQYGYTF. V gene TRBV6-5 combines with J gene TRBJ1-2; D ambiguous. The CDR3 covers 12 residues. V lost 8 bases to trimming and J lost 5 bases, with 12 bases between them. Germline CDR1 reads MNHEY; CDR2 reads SVGAGI.

V usage is TRBV9 and J usage is TRBJ2-1; D is possibly TRBD1 (6 bases). This CDR3 region has 18 residues. Trimming took 4 bases from V and 4 from J, leaving 24 bases between them. The germline V gene has CDR1 SGDLS and CDR2 YYNGEE. The CDR3 sequence is CASSLKGEGVPSYNEQFF. The CDR3 nucleotides are TGTGCCAGCAGCCTCAAAGGTGAGGGGGTACCGTCTTACAATGAGCAGTTCTTC.

This clone appeared a single time. The chain is built from TRBV7-2 and TRBJ1-1, with D possibly matching TRBD1 (5 bases). There are 13 residues in the CDR3. The V gene lost 5 bases and the J gene lost 1 base, with 8 bases spanning the gap. Germline assignment: CDR1 SGHTA and CDR2 FQGNSA. This CDR3 reads CASSIQENTEAFF. The DNA of the CDR3 is TGTGCCAGCAGCATACAGGAGAACACTGAAGCTTTCTTT.

The genes are TRBV28 and TRBJ1-2, with 8 bases identical to TRBD1. Per the germline V gene, CDR1 is MDHEN and CDR2 is SYDVKM. Germline trimming cut 2 bases from V and 4 bases from J; bases unmatched to any gene: 6. CDR3 length equals 15 residues. The CDR3, as DNA: TGTGCCAGCAGTTTACCCCCGACAGGGGTCTATGGCTACACCTTC. Translating gives CASSLPPTGVYGYTF.

The chain recombines TRBV28 with TRBJ2-3, with D uncertain. The length of the CDR3 is 12 residues. Germline assignment: CDR1 MDHEN and CDR2 SYDVKM. V was shortened by 7 bases and J by 1 base, with 6 bases between the two germline ends. The CDR3: CASMPGTDTQYF. DNA of the CDR3: TGTGCCAGCATGCCAGGCACAGATACGCAGTATTTT.